A selection of T cell receptor beta chains follows, all from one sample in a study of T-cell memory formation after mild COVID-19. One entry per CDR3 protein results from TCRdb running MiXCR on the 5' RACE reads. The sample lists about 600,000 distinct CDR3 sequences; roughly 21% were seen once. Sequenced: PBMCs or a T cell subset sorted from them (not recorded which). Receptors originate from an adult woman who had mild COVID-19 (a few samples of this study predate the infection). Cell type and time point are not known. Each CDR3 is given with its conserved first and last residue. D genes are given only for firm matches. A row's size may be missing; if present it is once, few, many or a size class.

j_call,d_call,clone_size,v_call,cdr3_length,cdr3_aa,cdr3_nt
TRBJ2-3,TRBD2,many,TRBV4-2,15,CASSQGLAGADTQYF,TGTGCCAGCAGCCAAGGGCTAGCGGGAGCGGATACGCAGTATTTT
TRBJ1-3,.,.,TRBV28,17,CASSWGSGPSSGNTIYF,TGTGCCAGCAGCTGGGGGTCCGGGCCTAGCTCTGGAAACACCATATATTTT
TRBJ2-3,.,few,TRBV20-1,12,CSVTASTDTQYF,TGCAGTGTGACAGCCAGCACAGATACGCAGTATTTT
TRBJ1-6,.,.,TRBV7-2,15,CASSLVGSHNSPLHF,TGTGCCAGCAGCTTAGTTGGGTCTCATAATTCACCCCTCCACTTT
TRBJ1-5,.,few,TRBV7-8,17,CASSLANQGIGNQPQHF,TGTGCCAGCAGCTTAGCCAATCAGGGAATCGGCAATCAGCCCCAGCATTTT
TRBJ2-5,.,few,TRBV21-1,17,CASSKAVDRGTQETQYF,TGTGCCAGCAGCAAAGCGGTGGACAGGGGGACGCAAGAGACCCAGTACTTC
TRBJ2-7,TRBD2,.,TRBV7-6,15,CASSVGLAGRDEQYF,TGTGCCAGCAGCGTGGGACTAGCGGGAAGAGACGAGCAGTACTTC
TRBJ2-7,TRBD1,.,TRBV14,14,CASSETGNYGEQYF,TGTGCCAGCAGCGAGACAGGGAATTATGGCGAGCAGTACTTC
TRBJ2-1,.,few,TRBV24-1,16,CATSDLEGVPYNEQFF,TGTGCCACCAGTGATTTGGAGGGGGTTCCCTACAATGAGCAGTTCTTC
TRBJ1-1,.,.,TRBV5-1,16,CASSLGPSGMATEAFF,TGCGCCAGCAGCTTGGGCCCCTCAGGCATGGCCACTGAAGCTTTCTTT
TRBJ1-1,TRBD1,.,TRBV7-9,13,CASKEGQGTEAFF,TGTGCCAGCAAAGAGGGACAGGGGACTGAAGCTTTCTTT
TRBJ2-4,.,many,TRBV7-2,14,CASSLGFEGNIQYF,TGTGCCAGCAGCTTAGGTTTTGAGGGAAACATTCAGTACTTC
TRBJ1-1,.,.,TRBV21-1,17,CASSKVYGDRRGTEAFF,TGTGCCAGCAGCAAAGTATACGGGGACAGGCGGGGCACTGAAGCTTTCTTT
TRBJ2-7,.,many,TRBV29-1,12,CSVEITEYEQYF,TGCAGCGTTGAAATCACAGAGTACGAGCAGTACTTC
TRBJ2-7,.,.,TRBV2,12,CASWSVSYEQYF,TGTGCCAGCTGGTCCGTCTCCTACGAGCAGTACTTC
TRBJ1-6,.,few,TRBV30,15,CAWGLWIGVGSPLHF,TGTGCCTGGGGACTTTGGATAGGGGTCGGTTCACCCCTCCACTTT
TRBJ1-1,.,.,TRBV3-1,16,CASSQASAGGGTEAFF,TGTGCCAGCAGCCAAGCCTCGGCGGGAGGGGGCACTGAAGCTTTCTTT
TRBJ1-1,.,few,TRBV4-3,15,CASSQDTGTNTEAFF,TGCGCCAGCAGCCAAGATACAGGGACGAACACTGAAGCTTTCTTT
TRBJ2-4,TRBD1,few,TRBV29-1,17,CSVANRDRGLRENIQYF,TGCAGCGTCGCTAATCGGGACAGGGGCTTGAGAGAAAACATTCAGTACTTC
TRBJ2-1,TRBD2,few,TRBV9,18,CASSAGLAGGPAYNEQFF,TGTGCCAGCAGCGCCGGACTAGCGGGGGGGCCGGCCTACAATGAGCAGTTCTTC
TRBJ2-2,.,.,TRBV5-6,13,CASSLGFGGRLFF,TGTGCCAGCAGCTTGGGGTTCGGGGGAAGGCTGTTTTTT
TRBJ2-5,.,few,TRBV7-2,13,CASSLAGFGTQYF,TGTGCCAGCAGCTTAGCGGGGTTTGGGACCCAGTACTTC
TRBJ2-2,.,.,TRBV5-5,13,CASSSDVSGELFF,TGTGCCAGCAGTTCGGACGTTAGCGGGGAGCTGTTTTTT
TRBJ2-4,TRBD1,.,TRBV11-3,14,CASSSTRQGDIQYF,TGTGCCAGCAGCTCTACCCGACAGGGGGACATTCAGTACTTC
TRBJ1-1,.,few,TRBV12-3/TRBV12-4,11,CASSLKGRAFF,TGTGCCAGCAGTTTAAAAGGGAGGGCTTTCTTT
TRBJ2-1,TRBD2,.,TRBV6-2/TRBV6-3,15,CASSIGLADYNEQFF,TGTGCCAGCAGTATCGGACTAGCTGACTACAATGAGCAGTTCTTC
TRBJ1-1,.,.,TRBV7-2,15,CASSLVSGDFSEAFF,TGTGCCAGCAGCTTAGTATCCGGTGACTTCTCTGAAGCTTTCTTT
TRBJ2-7,.,many,TRBV5-1,14,CASSLEQGSYEQYF,TGCGCCAGCAGCTTGGAACAGGGCTCCTACGAGCAGTACTTC
TRBJ1-3,.,.,TRBV12-3/TRBV12-4,15,CASSLGAYSGNTIYF,TGTGCCAGCAGTTTGGGGGCCTACTCTGGAAACACCATATATTTT
TRBJ2-2,.,few,TRBV6-5,15,CASSYGQMNTGELFF,TGTGCCAGCAGTTATGGTCAGATGAACACCGGGGAGCTGTTTTTT
TRBJ2-7,.,many,TRBV7-9,13,CASSLAGAYEQYF,TGTGCCAGCAGCTTAGCGGGGGCCTACGAGCAGTACTTC
TRBJ2-4,TRBD1,.,TRBV27,15,CASRATGGVGNIQYF,TGTGCCAGCAGGGCTACAGGGGGCGTAGGGAACATTCAGTACTTC
TRBJ2-2,.,few,TRBV6-6,15,CASTQNSWNTGELFF,TGTGCCAGCACTCAGAACAGTTGGAATACCGGGGAGCTGTTTTTT
TRBJ2-1,.,.,TRBV14,16,CASSHFRDFSYNEQFF,TGTGCCAGCAGCCACTTCCGGGACTTCTCCTACAATGAGCAGTTCTTC
TRBJ1-2,.,.,TRBV5-6,13,CASRRGQFYGYTF,TGTGCCAGCAGAAGGGGCCAGTTCTATGGCTACACCTTC
TRBJ2-3,TRBD2,.,TRBV29-1,14,CSVLTSGNTDTQYF,TGCAGCGTGCTGACTAGCGGGAACACAGATACGCAGTATTTT
TRBJ2-7,TRBD2,few,TRBV5-1,17,CASSNQPSGRAVYEQYF,TGCGCCAGCAGCAACCAGCCTAGCGGGAGGGCCGTCTACGAGCAGTACTTC
TRBJ1-2,.,.,TRBV9,15,CASSVGGQKAYGYTF,TGTGCCAGCAGCGTAGGAGGACAGAAGGCCTATGGCTACACCTTC
TRBJ2-7,.,.,TRBV5-5,15,CASSPERGVSYEQYF,TGTGCCAGCAGCCCTGAGAGGGGCGTTTCCTACGAGCAGTACTTC
TRBJ2-6,TRBD1,.,TRBV12-3/TRBV12-4,14,CASRRDRALAVLTF,TGTGCCAGCAGGCGGGACAGGGCTCTGGCAGTCCTGACTTTC